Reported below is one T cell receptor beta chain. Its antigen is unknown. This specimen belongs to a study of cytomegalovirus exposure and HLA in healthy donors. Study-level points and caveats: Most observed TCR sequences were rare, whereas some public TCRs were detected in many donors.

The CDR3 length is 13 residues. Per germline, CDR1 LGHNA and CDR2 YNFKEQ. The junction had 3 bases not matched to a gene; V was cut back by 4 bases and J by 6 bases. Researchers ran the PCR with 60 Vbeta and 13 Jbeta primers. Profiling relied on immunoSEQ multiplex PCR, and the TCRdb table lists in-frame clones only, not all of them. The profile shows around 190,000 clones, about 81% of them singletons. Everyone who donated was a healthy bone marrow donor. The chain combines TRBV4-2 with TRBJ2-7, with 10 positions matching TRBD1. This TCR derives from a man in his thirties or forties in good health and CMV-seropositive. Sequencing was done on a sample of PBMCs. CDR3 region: CASSRDRGSEQYF. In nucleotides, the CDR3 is TGTGCCAGCAGCCGGGACAGGGGATCCGAGCAGTACTTC.